The present TCR beta chain was sequenced within a study of blood T cell repertoires in COVID-19. Study information: From the United States, Italy and Spain came samples of acute and convalescent COVID-19. Sources were T cells, B-cell-depleted T cells, or PBMCs; the material itself was cDNA or gDNA.

In Cohort 3, a recovered donor had either two negative PCRs, clearance, or symptom resolution. The CDR3 sequence is 13 residues long. The V and J ends lost 9 bases and 6 bases respectively, with 17 bases between them. Germline V gene sequence: CDR1 SNHLY, CDR2 FYNNEI. This table comes from immunoSEQ multiplex PCR, and its TCRdb copy is limited to in-frame clones, with some not included. The table includes just over 300,000 clones, approximately 83% detected once. V is TRBV2 and J is TRBJ1-2, with D possibly being TRBD1 (6 bases). Sequenced: PBMCs or T cells enriched from blood (not recorded which). The receptor's source is a man aged 30 to 39 who had recovered from COVID-19. The CDR3 here is CARFKQGSDGYTF. CDR3 coding DNA: TGTGCCAGGTTTAAACAGGGTTCCGATGGCTACACCTTC.